A selection of T cell receptor beta chains follows, all from one sample in a study of a mutant IDH1 vaccine in newly diagnosed glioma. The table came from immunoSEQ multiplex PCR; TCRdb's copy has only in-frame clones and leaves some out. The table has around 56,000 clones, more than 85% seen once; the top ten hold about 2.5%. Source: PBMCs, taken from a glioma patient treated with radiotherapy, temozolomide or both. These receptor sequences come from a middle-aged man with glioma. Each CDR3 is given with its conserved first and last residue. Fields, in order: D gene, J gene, V gene, clone size, CDR3 protein, CDR3 DNA. The D gene is left open where the match is weak. Expanded clones get a size class; other rows say once, few or many, or leave the size out.

>NA|TRBJ1-4|TRBV9|NA
CASSRLLGNEKLFF
TGTGCCAGCAGCCGCTTATTGGGTAATGAAAAACTGTTTTTT
>TRBD2|TRBJ2-3|TRBV4-1|NA
CASSQSSGGATDTQYF
TGCGCCAGCAGCCAGTCAAGCGGGGGGGCAACAGATACGCAGTATTTT
>TRBD1|TRBJ1-2|TRBV19|NA
CASSRTGTGGDYGYTF
TGTGCCAGTAGTAGAACCGGGACAGGGGGCGACTATGGCTACACCTTC
>NA|TRBJ2-5|TRBV9|NA
CASSVGGLGTQYF
TGTGCCAGCAGCGTAGGGGGGTTGGGGACCCAGTACTTC
>TRBD1|TRBJ2-7|TRBV4-1|NA
CASSQSGGYEQYF
TGCGCCAGCAGCCAATCAGGGGGTTACGAGCAGTACTTC
>NA|TRBJ2-3|TRBV7-2|NA
CASAFIPGLNTDTQYF
TGTGCCAGCGCCTTTATTCCGGGACTCAACACAGATACGCAGTATTTT
>NA|TRBJ1-1|TRBV6-6|once
CASRTQGFPPEAFF
TGTGCCAGCAGAACGCAGGGTTTCCCGCCTGAAGCTTTCTTT
>NA|TRBJ1-1|TRBV5-3|NA
CARSPSPGRWTEAFF
TGTGCCAGAAGCCCCAGCCCGGGTCGGTGGACTGAAGCTTTCTTT
>NA|TRBJ1-1|TRBV7-9|NA
CASSQQRNTEAFF
TGTGCCAGCAGCCAGCAGAGGAACACTGAAGCTTTCTTT
>TRBD2|TRBJ2-2|TRBV7-9|once
CASSRPGTSGGTGELFF
TGTGCCAGCAGCCGCCCCGGGACTAGCGGGGGGACCGGGGAGCTGTTTTTT
>TRBD1|TRBJ1-5|TRBV4-2|NA
CASANRGLQHF
TGTGCCAGCGCCAACAGGGGACTTCAGCATTTT
>NA|TRBJ1-2|TRBV6-5|NA
CASSYSLSITTRGYTF
TGTGCCAGCAGTTACTCCCTGAGCATAACTACCAGGGGCTACACCTTC
>NA|TRBJ1-3|TRBV4-1|NA
CASSQDTGSSGNTIYF
TGCGCCAGCAGCCAAGATACAGGGAGCTCTGGAAACACCATATATTTT
>NA|TRBJ2-3|TRBV2|NA
CASSRTDTQYF
TGTGCCAGCAGTCGCACAGATACGCAGTATTTT
>NA|TRBJ2-7|TRBV7-6|NA
CASSPRAGSYEQYF
TGTGCCAGCAGCCCCCGTGCCGGGAGCTACGAGCAGTACTTC
>NA|TRBJ2-1|TRBV5-4|NA
CASSPQGLDEQFF
TGTGCCAGCAGCCCTCAGGGTTTGGATGAGCAGTTCTTC
>NA|TRBJ2-7|TRBV9|NA
CASTKSPTGPLSYEQYF
TGTGCCAGCACCAAGTCCCCCACAGGGCCCCTCTCCTACGAGCAGTACTTC
>NA|TRBJ1-1|TRBV27|NA
CASTQRVGTEAFF
TGTGCCAGCACCCAACGGGTGGGGACTGAAGCTTTCTTT
>NA|TRBJ2-2|TRBV7-9|NA
CASSLRGSFSTGELFF
TGTGCCAGCAGCTTGAGAGGAAGCTTTAGCACCGGGGAGCTGTTTTTT
>NA|TRBJ1-5|TRBV2|NA
CASRRTTVNQPQHF
TGTGCCAGCCGACGAACGACAGTCAATCAGCCCCAGCATTTT
>NA|TRBJ1-2|TRBV28|few
CASRTGTDYGYTF
TGTGCCAGCAGAACCGGGACGGACTATGGCTACACCTTC
>TRBD1|TRBJ2-4|TRBV19|once
CASSPDRAQGIQYF
TGTGCCAGTAGTCCGGACAGGGCTCAGGGCATTCAGTACTTC
>NA|TRBJ1-3|TRBV14|NA
CASSQEQRVFGNTIYF
TGTGCCAGCAGCCAGGAACAAAGGGTCTTCGGAAACACCATATATTTT
>TRBD2|TRBJ2-1|TRBV28|NA
CASSLCPSGVSDNEQFF
TGTGCCAGCAGTTTATGTCCTAGCGGGGTATCGGACAATGAGCAGTTCTTC
>NA|TRBJ1-1|TRBV7-8|once
CASSDIGIRAFF
TGTGCCAGCAGCGACATAGGGATCAGGGCTTTCTTT
>NA|TRBJ1-5|TRBV18|NA
CASSPSRARGRDQPQHF
TGTGCCAGCTCACCAAGTCGGGCCAGGGGAAGGGATCAGCCCCAGCATTTT
>NA|TRBJ1-1|TRBV9|NA
CASSVVPGFEAFF
TGTGCCAGCAGCGTAGTTCCCGGATTTGAAGCTTTCTTT
>NA|TRBJ2-3|TRBV5-6|NA
CASSLGRQGLTDTQYF
TGTGCCAGCAGCTTGGGCAGACAGGGACTTACAGATACGCAGTATTTT
>TRBD1|TRBJ2-1|TRBV5-1|NA
CASRVGGTGMDEQFF
TGCGCCAGCCGAGTTGGGGGGACAGGGATGGATGAGCAGTTCTTC
>TRBD2|TRBJ2-7|TRBV4-2|NA
CASSQEGSGIYEQYF
TGTGCCAGCAGCCAAGAGGGGAGCGGGATCTACGAGCAGTACTTC
>TRBD1|TRBJ2-1|TRBV4-2|NA
CASSQGTGGTYNEQFF
TGTGCCAGCAGCCAAGGGACAGGGGGAACCTACAATGAGCAGTTCTTC
>TRBD2|TRBJ2-3|TRBV10-2|NA
CASSRRAGTDTQYF
TGCGCCAGCAGTCGCAGAGCGGGAACAGATACGCAGTATTTT
>NA|TRBJ1-5|TRBV10-1|NA
CASSEGNNQPQHF
TGCGCCAGCAGTGAAGGGAATAATCAGCCCCAGCATTTT
>NA|TRBJ2-1|TRBV7-3|NA
CASSSGGRDTYNEQFF
TGTGCCAGCAGCTCAGGAGGGCGGGATACCTACAATGAGCAGTTCTTC
>NA|TRBJ1-5|TRBV18|NA
CASSLQSSNQPQHF
TGTGCCAGCTCCCTCCAAAGCAGCAATCAGCCCCAGCATTTT
>NA|TRBJ1-2|TRBV5-1|NA
CASSLAGNYGYTF
TGCGCCAGCAGCTTGGCAGGGAACTATGGCTACACCTTC
>NA|TRBJ2-6|TRBV19|NA
CASSETGANVLTF
TGTGCCAGTAGTGAGACTGGGGCCAACGTCCTGACTTTC
>NA|TRBJ2-2|TRBV18|NA
CASSPSGADTGELFF
TGTGCCAGCTCACCATCAGGGGCCGACACCGGGGAGCTGTTTTTT
>NA|TRBJ2-2|TRBV25-1|NA
CASSSMTENTGELFF
TGTGCCAGCAGTTCCATGACCGAGAACACCGGGGAGCTGTTTTTT
>NA|TRBJ1-6|TRBV4-2|NA
CASSQDGGRNSPLHF
TGTGCCAGCAGCCAAGATGGGGGACGGAATTCACCCCTCCACTTT
>TRBD1|TRBJ2-7|TRBV5-1|NA
CASRQGAYEQYF
TGCGCCAGCAGACAGGGGGCATACGAGCAGTACTTC
>NA|TRBJ2-1|TRBV9|NA
CASSVDEGSEQFF
TGTGCCAGCAGCGTAGACGAGGGGTCTGAGCAGTTCTTC
>NA|TRBJ1-1|TRBV9|NA
CASSHGGGPEAFF
TGTGCCAGCAGCCACGGGGGGGGCCCCGAAGCTTTCTTT
>TRBD1|TRBJ1-1|TRBV7-2|NA
CASSSTGGKNTEAFF
TGTGCCAGCAGCTCTACAGGGGGGAAGAACACTGAAGCTTTCTTT
>NA|TRBJ1-1|TRBV30|NA
CAWSPTGAEAFF
TGTGCCTGGAGTCCTACGGGAGCCGAAGCTTTCTTT
>NA|TRBJ1-2|TRBV15|NA
CATKYVRGAGYGYTF
TGTGCCACCAAATATGTTAGGGGCGCGGGCTATGGCTACACCTTC
>TRBD1|TRBJ1-1|TRBV29-1|NA
CSVGQGLSTEAFF
TGCAGCGTAGGACAGGGTCTGAGCACTGAAGCTTTCTTT
>NA|TRBJ1-1|TRBV19|NA
CASSNQGSTEAFF
TGTGCCAGTAGTAATCAGGGGAGTACTGAAGCTTTCTTT
>TRBD1|TRBJ1-6|TRBV6-1|NA
CASTTRDRNSPLHF
TGTGCCAGCACTACCCGGGACAGGAATTCACCCCTCCACTTT
>NA|TRBJ1-1|TRBV7-3|NA
CATADAMNTEAFF
TGTGCCACCGCGGACGCTATGAACACTGAAGCTTTCTTT
>NA|TRBJ1-1|TRBV6-4|few
CASSASPGVTEAFF
TGTGCCAGCAGTGCATCCCCAGGGGTCACTGAAGCTTTCTTT
>TRBD1|TRBJ2-3|TRBV6-1|NA
CASRTGQGTDTQYF
TGTGCCAGCAGGACGGGACAGGGAACAGATACGCAGTATTTT
>TRBD2|TRBJ2-7|TRBV7-9|NA
CASSVGTSGSSWPGEQYF
TGTGCCAGCAGCGTCGGGACTAGCGGGAGTAGCTGGCCGGGCGAGCAGTACTTC